This T cell receptor (beta chain) comes out of a study of persistence of HIV-infected CD4 T cells. Trimming cost V 7 bases and J 0 bases, with 3 bases left between them. This CDR3 has 12 amino acids. Germline V gene lookup returns CDR1 MDHEN and CDR2 SYDVKM. Of note for this clone: No antigen is known for it.

Sequencing used immunoSEQ version 4 in survey mode. The method was immunoSEQ multiplex PCR; TCRdb's version includes in-frame clones alone and lacks a portion of them. Here the sample spans roughly 45,000 clones, roughly nine tenths being singletons. This nonspecific control used anti-CD3/anti-CD28 bead stimulation of CD4+ T cells. CD4+ T cells upregulating both CD40 ligand and CD69 were sorted as responding cells. The specimen was CD4+ T cells sorted from PBMCs after roughly 18-hour stimulation, collected from a patient who received antiretroviral therapy. This chain uses TRBV28 with TRBJ1-4; no firm D call. The clonotype comes from an adult man with HIV who was CMV-seropositive. CDR3 bases: TGTGCCAGCACTTCAACTAATGAAAAACTGTTTTTT. It translates to CASTSTNEKLFF.